This T cell receptor (beta chain) was recorded in a study of vaccination effects on CD4 cells after COVID-19. The study's findings and limits: Clones that were induced by infection or by vaccine showed marked contraction late after vaccination. No early post-infection timepoints were available in the study, which also included few convalescent patients.

A note on this clone: The antigen remains unidentified.

Viral peptide pools were used in the ViraFEST assay to expand antigen-specific CD4+ T cells, and sequencing came afterward. Culture proceeded for nine to ten days, and CD4+ T cells were then isolated. Everyone in the study got two shots of either the BNT162b2 or mRNA-1273 vaccine. V was pared by 6 bases and J by 5 bases, with 5 bases of the junction left unmatched. The germline V gene has CDR1 MNHEY and CDR2 SVGAGI. This CDR3 has 13 residues. The assay was immunoSEQ multiplex PCR, and TCRdb's table has in-frame clones only and misses some. The sample yields under 30,000 clones, roughly 74% seen once. The receptor comes from a human donor who received a COVID-19 vaccine. The chain carries TRBV6-5 and TRBJ2-5; 8 bases match TRBD2. Specimen: CD4+ T cells from PBMCs cultured with HCoV-OC43 spike peptides, collected after COVID-19 vaccination. Subset here: HCoV-OC43 spike overlapping peptide pool stimulation. The CDR3 DNA sequence: TGTGCCAGCAGCCGGACTAGCAGGGAGACCCAGTACTTC. Amino acids: CASSRTSRETQYF.